This is a list of T cell receptor beta chains from one sample in a study of CD8 T cells in Susac syndrome. TCRdb itself ran the immunoSEQ multiplex PCR reads through MiXCR, one entry per CDR3 protein. The table includes 180,000 or so distinct CDR3 sequences, around 94% detected once. The sequenced sample was CD4+ T cells from PBMCs. Receptors originate from a human donor in good health. The conserved cysteine and the conserved F or W are not part of the CDR3 here.

v_gene: TRBV27; j_gene: TRBJ2-3; CDR3aa: ASKGSPSTDTQY
v_gene: TRBV10-3; j_gene: TRBJ2-4; CDR3aa: AISGQAGENIQY
v_gene: TRBV6-5; j_gene: TRBJ1-2; CDR3aa: ASSYSRTGGGGYGYT
v_gene: TRBV4-2; j_gene: TRBJ1-6; CDR3aa: ASSPGTPTYNSPLH
v_gene: TRBV29-1; j_gene: TRBJ2-1; CDR3aa: SGGQGTYNEQF
v_gene: TRBV5-1; j_gene: TRBJ1-1; CDR3aa: ASSSEMGTEAF
v_gene: TRBV20-1; j_gene: TRBJ1-1; CDR3aa: SASLWANTEAF
v_gene: TRBV7-2; j_gene: TRBJ2-7; CDR3aa: ASSPLAGSYEQY
v_gene: TRBV28; j_gene: TRBJ1-5; CDR3aa: ASSVNQPQH
v_gene: TRBV30; j_gene: TRBJ2-7; CDR3aa: AWSVGGHIYEQY
v_gene: TRBV29-1; j_gene: TRBJ2-7; CDR3aa: SVGGYEQY
v_gene: TRBV20-1; j_gene: TRBJ2-7; CDR3aa: SASPPGTTSYEQY
v_gene: TRBV20-1; j_gene: TRBJ2-1; CDR3aa: SASAAREQF
v_gene: TRBV15; j_gene: TRBJ2-7; CDR3aa: ATSSNRGHREQY
v_gene: TRBV3-1; j_gene: TRBJ1-6; CDR3aa: ATQPGTGDSPLH
v_gene: TRBV11-2; j_gene: TRBJ2-5; CDR3aa: ASSLEPVERGIRQTQY
v_gene: TRBV7-9; j_gene: TRBJ2-3; CDR3aa: ASSLGGVGTDTQY
v_gene: TRBV4-3; j_gene: TRBJ1-1; CDR3aa: ASSHFGTQNTEAF
v_gene: TRBV12-3/TRBV12-4; j_gene: TRBJ2-1; CDR3aa: ASSLSELDNEQF
v_gene: TRBV7-2; j_gene: TRBJ2-1; CDR3aa: ASSLMESSYNEQF
v_gene: TRBV25-1; j_gene: TRBJ2-3; CDR3aa: ASRGADTQY
v_gene: TRBV6-5; j_gene: TRBJ2-6; CDR3aa: ASSYWAFSGANVLT
v_gene: TRBV28; j_gene: TRBJ2-3; CDR3aa: ASRRARGRTDTQY
v_gene: TRBV9; j_gene: TRBJ2-1; CDR3aa: ASSPRRTYNEQF
v_gene: TRBV7-2; j_gene: TRBJ2-5; CDR3aa: ASSLVELAGTETQY
v_gene: TRBV7-2; j_gene: TRBJ2-7; CDR3aa: ASTSGLAGRYEQY
v_gene: TRBV5-1; j_gene: TRBJ2-3; CDR3aa: ASSSLAGPTDTQY
v_gene: TRBV14; j_gene: TRBJ1-1; CDR3aa: ASSSQLGGHTEAF
v_gene: TRBV27; j_gene: TRBJ2-1; CDR3aa: ASSLAGYYNEQF